This entry lists 10 T cell receptor beta chains sequenced from one sample in a study of shared clonotypes between healthy human individuals. Repertoires were generated with immunoSEQ multiplex PCR, while TCRdb's copy carries only in-frame clones and drops some. The table has about 450,000 clones, roughly 77% seen once. The sequencing input was PBMCs. These receptors came from a woman in her forties in good health. Some clones in this sample may be carry-over from other donors' samples.

V and J are TRBV7-7 and TRBJ2-7; D gene uncertain. Trimming stripped 1 base from V and 0 bases from J, with 7 bases between. The germline gives CDR1 SSHAT, CDR2 FNYEAQ (reference sequence). This CDR3 is built from 14 residues. In DNA, the CDR3 is TGTGCCAGCAGCTTAGACAGAAACTCCTACGAGCAGTACTTC. Translating gives CASSLDRNSYEQYF.

This chain links TRBV29-1 with TRBJ2-7, with 7 bases matching TRBD1. Germline V gives CDR1 SQVTM, CDR2 ANQGSEA. Trimming removed 5 bases from V and 4 bases from J; junction bases left unmatched: 8. The CDR3 is made up of 13 amino acids. The CDR3 here is CSVSGGRLYEQYF. The DNA for the CDR3 is TGCAGCGTTTCAGGGGGTCGTTTGTACGAGCAGTACTTC.

The chain employs TRBV27 and TRBJ2-7; D is perhaps TRBD2 (5 bases). This CDR3 spans 12 amino acids. Trimming stripped 7 bases from V and 7 bases from J, with 14 bases between. CDR1 and CDR2 (germline): MNHEY, SMNVEV (reference sequence). In nucleotides, the CDR3 is TGTGCCAGCAACACAGCGGCCGGGGAGCAGTACTTC. This sequence encodes CASNTAAGEQYF.

V usage is TRBV5-1 and J usage is TRBJ2-5, with a tentative D call TRBD1 (6 bases). The CDR3 covers 13 residues. CDR1 and CDR2 (germline): SGHRS, YFSETQ. The V gene lost 5 bases and the J gene lost 5 bases, with 13 bases spanning the gap. For the CDR3, the DNA is TGCGCCAGCAGTTCCCCAGGGGTGGAGACCCAGTACTTC. Protein product: CASSSPGVETQYF. Supplemented by reference TRBV5-1 and TRBJ2-5, the full variable domain reads KAGVTQTPRYLIKTRGQQVTLSCSPISGHRSVSWYQQTPGQGLQFLFEYFSETQRNKGNFPGRFSGRQFSNSRSEMNVSTLELGDSALYLCASSSPGVETQYFGPGTRLLVL.

CDR3: CASRLLNDWGYTF. The CDR3 coding sequence is TGTGCCAGCAGATTGCTGAATGACTGGGGCTACACCTTC. The V gene is TRBV28, the J gene TRBJ1-2; D is unclear. This CDR3 is built from 13 residues. The V end lost 6 bases, the J end lost 8 bases, and 16 bases lay between the germline ends. CDR1 and CDR2 from the germline V gene are MDHEN and SYDVKM.

The chain links TRBV18 to TRBJ2-2; D is possibly TRBD1 (6 bases). V lost 5 bases, J lost 5 bases, and 12 bases lay in between. This CDR3 comprises 14 residues. CDR1 KGHSH and CDR2 LQKENI come from the germline V gene. The DNA for the CDR3 is TGTGCCAGCTCATTTCAGGGGAAAACCGGGGAGCTGTTTTTT. Translation gives CASSFQGKTGELFF.

V is TRBV6-1 and J is TRBJ1-5; no clear D gene. The germline CDR1 and CDR2 sequences are MNHNS and SASEGT. The V end was cut by 1 base, the J end by 4 bases, with 11 bases between. CDR3 size: 15 residues. The CDR3 nucleotides are TGTGCCAGCAGTGAAGGATTGGCGGGAAATCAGCCCCAGCATTTT. Protein sequence: CASSEGLAGNQPQHF.

This clone is a singleton in its sample. V gene TRBV11-2 combines with J gene TRBJ2-7, with D perhaps TRBD1 (5 bases). The CDR3 is made up of 12 amino acids. CDR1 SGHAT and CDR2 FQNNGV come from the germline V gene. V lost 5 bases, J lost 2 bases, and 7 bases lay in between. CDR3 nucleotide sequence: TGTGCCAGCAGCCCCAGGGCCTACGAGCAGTACTTC. Amino acids: CASSPRAYEQYF.

This clone was observed a few times. V gene TRBV25-1 combines with J gene TRBJ2-7, with 10 nucleotides matching TRBD2. Germline values: CDR1 MGHDK, CDR2 SYGVNS. The V gene end was trimmed by 1 base and the J gene end by 4 bases; junction bases not matched to a gene: 4. The CDR3 is made up of 15 amino acids. The CDR3 DNA reads as TGTGCCAGCAGTGAATCCCTAGCGGGAGTTTACGAGCAGTACTTC. This codes for CASSESLAGVYEQYF.

The J gene is TRBJ2-7, the V gene TRBV5-1; 7 bases match TRBD2. The CDR3 is 15 amino acids. Trimming cost V 4 bases and J 0 bases; bases outside gene matches: 7. CDR1 and CDR2 (germline): SGHRS, YFSETQ. CDR3 DNA sequence: TGCGCCAGCAGCCACACACTAGCGCTCTCCTACGAGCAGTACTTC. It codes for CASSHTLALSYEQYF. Complete variable domain (other parts from reference TRBV5-1 and TRBJ2-7): KAGVTQTPRYLIKTRGQQVTLSCSPISGHRSVSWYQQTPGQGLQFLFEYFSETQRNKGNFPGRFSGRQFSNSRSEMNVSTLELGDSALYLCASSHTLALSYEQYFGPGTRLTVT.